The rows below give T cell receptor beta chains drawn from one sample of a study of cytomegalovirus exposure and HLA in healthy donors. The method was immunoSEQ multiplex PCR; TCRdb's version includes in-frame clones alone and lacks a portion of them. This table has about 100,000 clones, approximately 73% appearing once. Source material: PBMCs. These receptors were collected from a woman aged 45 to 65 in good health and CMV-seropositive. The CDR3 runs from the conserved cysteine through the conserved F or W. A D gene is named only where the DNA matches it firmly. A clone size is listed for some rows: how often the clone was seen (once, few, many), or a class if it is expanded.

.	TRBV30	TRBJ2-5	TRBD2	TGTGCCTGGAGTCCGGGACTAGCGGGCGTCCAAGAGACCCAGTACTTC	CAWSPGLAGVQETQYF
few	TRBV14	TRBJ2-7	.	TGTGCCAGCAGCCAAGGATACGAGCAGTACTTC	CASSQGYEQYF
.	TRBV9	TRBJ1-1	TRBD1	TGTGCCAGCAGCCCGACCCGGACAGGGGGCCATAACACTGAAGCTTTCTTT	CASSPTRTGGHNTEAFF
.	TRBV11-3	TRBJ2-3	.	TGTGCCAGCAGCTTAGGACGAGGAGGCGTAGACGATACGCAGTATTTT	CASSLGRGGVDDTQYF
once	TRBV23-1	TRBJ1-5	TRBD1	TGCGCCAGCCGTTGGGACAGCCCCCTTCATCAGCCCCAGCATTTT	CASRWDSPLHQPQHF
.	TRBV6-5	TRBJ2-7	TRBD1	TGTGCCAGCAGTTACACAGGGGTCGAGCAGTACTTC	CASSYTGVEQYF
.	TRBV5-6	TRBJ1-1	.	TGTGCCAGCAGCTTGGGATACTTAAACACTGAAGCTTTCTTT	CASSLGYLNTEAFF
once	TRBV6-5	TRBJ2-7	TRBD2	TGTGCCACCGGTCCGGGACTAACCTACGAGCAGTACTTC	CATGPGLTYEQYF
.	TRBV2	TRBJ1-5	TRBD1	TGTGCCAGCAGTGCCGGGACAGGAGGGCAGCCCCAGCATTTT	CASSAGTGGQPQHF
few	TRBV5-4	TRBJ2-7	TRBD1	TGTGCCAGCAGCTTACCGGGACAGGGATCCTACGAGCAGTACTTC	CASSLPGQGSYEQYF
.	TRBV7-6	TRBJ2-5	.	TGTGCCAGCAGGGGAGGGGGACAAGAGACCCAGTACTTC	CASRGGGQETQYF
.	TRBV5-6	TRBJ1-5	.	TGTGCCAGCAGCTCGGGACTGATCAATCAGCCCCAGCATTTT	CASSSGLINQPQHF
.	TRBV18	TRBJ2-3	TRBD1	TGTGCCAGCTCAGTGGACAGGGGTTCAGATACGCAGTATTTT	CASSVDRGSDTQYF
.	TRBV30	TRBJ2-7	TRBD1	TGTGCCTGGACACAGGGGACCCTCTACGAGCAGTACTTC	CAWTQGTLYEQYF
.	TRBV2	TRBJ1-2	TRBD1	TGTGCCAGCAGGGGACAGAACTATGGCTACACCTTC	CASRGQNYGYTF
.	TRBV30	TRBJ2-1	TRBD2	TGTGCCTGGAGTGTGGGCGGGGGGGCCCATGAGCAGTTCTTC	CAWSVGGGAHEQFF
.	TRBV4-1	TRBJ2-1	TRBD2	TGCGCCAGCAGCCAACTCCCACCGAGGACTAGAGCCAACAATGAGCAGTTCTTC	CASSQLPPRTRANNEQFF
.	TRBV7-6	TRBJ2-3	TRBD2	TGTGCCAGCAGCTTCATGCGGGAGAGCACAGATACGCAGTATTTT	CASSFMRESTDTQYF
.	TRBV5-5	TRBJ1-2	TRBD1	TGTGCCAGCAGCTCCACCGACAGGGTCAGTGGCTACACCTTC	CASSSTDRVSGYTF
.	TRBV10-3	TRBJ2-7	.	TGTGCCATCAGTGGGGGTTCGGAGGGTCGGGGTGAGCAGTACTTC	CAISGGSEGRGEQYF
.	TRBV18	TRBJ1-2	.	TGTGCCAGCTCACCACACTCGAGCGGTGGCTACACCTTC	CASSPHSSGGYTF
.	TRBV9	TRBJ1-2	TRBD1	TGTGCCTCCTCAGGGGGCTTCAACTATGGCTACACCTTC	CASSGGFNYGYTF
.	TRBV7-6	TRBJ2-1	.	TGTGCCAGCAGCGCCAACAAAAATGAGCAGTTCTTC	CASSANKNEQFF
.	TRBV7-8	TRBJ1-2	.	TGTGCCAGCAGCTTAGTGGGGCTCTATGGCTACACCTTC	CASSLVGLYGYTF